The rows below give T cell receptor beta chains drawn from one sample of a study of CD8 T cells in ankylosing spondylitis. MiXCR, applied by TCRdb to the 5' RACE reads, yields one record per CDR3 protein. The sample has fewer than 550,000 distinct CDR3 sequences, approximately 5% seen once. Input material: blood, either unsorted or a sorted T cell fraction (not recorded which). These receptors originate from a male donor with ankylosing spondylitis. CDR3s include the opening cysteine and the closing phenylalanine or tryptophan. A D gene is named only where the DNA matches it firmly. Rows give clone size only sometimes, using once, few, many, or a class for an expanded clone.

TRBJ1-4	many	TRBD1	16	TRBV5-6	TGTGCCAGCAGCTTAACAGGGGCCGCAACTAATGAAAAACTGTTTTTT	CASSLTGAATNEKLFF
TRBJ1-1	.	TRBD1	16	TRBV18	TGTGCCAGCTCACCAAGTCAACAGGGGACCGACCCTGAAGCTTTCTTT	CASSPSQQGTDPEAFF
TRBJ2-5	few	.	13	TRBV11-2	TGTGCCAGCAGCGCGAGGGGACGGGAGACCCAGTACTTC	CASSARGRETQYF
TRBJ2-7	.	TRBD1	17	TRBV28	TGTGCCAGCAGTTCCAACACAGGGGATTCACCCTCCGGAGAGCAGTACTTC	CASSSNTGDSPSGEQYF
TRBJ1-5	many	TRBD1	16	TRBV20-1	TGCAGTGCTAGAGTTCCGGACAGGGGCCAGAATCAGCCCCAGCATTTT	CSARVPDRGQNQPQHF
TRBJ1-6	many	.	15	TRBV5-1	TGCGCCAGCAGGAAGGTGGCAGGAACCAATTCACCCCTCCACTTT	CASRKVAGTNSPLHF
TRBJ2-2	many	TRBD2	16	TRBV11-2	TGTGCCAGCAGCGACCCCACCCGACTAGCGAGCGGGGAGCTGTTTTTT	CASSDPTRLASGELFF
TRBJ1-2	many	TRBD1	12	TRBV6-5	TGTGCCAGCAGGACAGGGATTTATGGCTACACCTTC	CASRTGIYGYTF
TRBJ1-3	few	.	13	TRBV29-1	TGCAGCGCGAGTGGGGGCTCTGGAAACACCATATATTTT	CSASGGSGNTIYF
TRBJ2-5	many	.	12	TRBV20-1	TGCAGTGCCATAGGGCGTTCGGAGACCCAGTACTTC	CSAIGRSETQYF
TRBJ1-5	many	TRBD1	17	TRBV7-6	TGTGCCAGCAGCTTAGCGTCCGGGACAGGCTACAATCAGCCCCAGCATTTT	CASSLASGTGYNQPQHF
TRBJ2-7	many	.	13	TRBV5-1	TGCGCCAGCAGCTTCGGGGGCCAGTACGAGCAGTACTTC	CASSFGGQYEQYF
TRBJ2-1	few	TRBD2	15	TRBV29-1	TGCAGCGTTTCTAGCGGGAGGGGATTCTACAATGAGCAGTTCTTC	CSVSSGRGFYNEQFF
TRBJ1-2	many	.	14	TRBV6-1	TGTGCCAGCAGTGGAATAGATTCTAACTATGGCTACACCTTC	CASSGIDSNYGYTF
TRBJ1-1	many	.	15	TRBV4-3	TGCGCCAGCAGCGGTCTAGCCCTGGGGGGGACTGAAGCTTTCTTT	CASSGLALGGTEAFF
TRBJ1-2	.	TRBD1	17	TRBV6-1	TGTGCCAGCAGCCCAGATTCTCTCAGGGGGCTCGGCTATGGCTACACCTTC	CASSPDSLRGLGYGYTF
TRBJ2-5	many	.	13	TRBV20-1	TGCAGTGCGATCGGTGGGCACCAAGAGACCCAGTACTTC	CSAIGGHQETQYF
TRBJ2-5	many	.	15	TRBV5-1	TGCGCCAGCAGCTTGGAGACCCAAGGAGGAGAGACCCAGTACTTC	CASSLETQGGETQYF
TRBJ2-5	few	TRBD2	16	TRBV27	TGTGCCAGCAGTTTCGCGGGAGGGCCGGAGATGGAGACCCAGTACTTC	CASSFAGGPEMETQYF
TRBJ1-1	.	.	15	TRBV2	TGTGCCAGCAGTGTGTTCAGACCAGTCAACACTGAAGCTTTCTTT	CASSVFRPVNTEAFF
TRBJ2-3	many	TRBD1	16	TRBV6-1	TGTGCCAGCAGTGATTGGGACAGGGGGCAAGCAGATACGCAGTATTTT	CASSDWDRGQADTQYF
TRBJ2-1	many	.	17	TRBV12-3/TRBV12-4	TGTGCCAGCAGTGCGATGTTTACGGGGGCTGCCTACAATGAGCAGTTCTTC	CASSAMFTGAAYNEQFF
TRBJ2-7	few	.	12	TRBV10-3	TGTGCCATCAGTGAACGAGGGTACGAGCAGTACTTC	CAISERGYEQYF
TRBJ2-3	many	.	15	TRBV4-1	TGCGCCAGCAGCCAAGTATTGTCTGGCGGAGATACGCAGTATTTT	CASSQVLSGGDTQYF
TRBJ2-7	.	.	16	TRBV10-3	TGTGCCATCAGCACAAAGAAGGGGTCTGCCACCTACGAGCAGTACTTC	CAISTKKGSATYEQYF
TRBJ2-1	many	.	14	TRBV5-1	TGCGCCAGCAGCTTGGCAACGGATTACAATGAGCAGTTCTTC	CASSLATDYNEQFF
TRBJ2-5	many	.	15	TRBV7-9	TGTGCCAGCAGGCCCGGGACCTGGGACCCGGAGACCCAGTACTTC	CASRPGTWDPETQYF
TRBJ2-3	many	TRBD2	15	TRBV12-3/TRBV12-4	TGTGCCAGCAATCCGGGCCCCGGGAGGGCAGATACGCAGTATTTT	CASNPGPGRADTQYF
TRBJ2-3	few	.	17	TRBV5-1	TGCGCCAGCAGCCGGACCCCGGGACCCGGGAGCACAGATACGCAGTATTTT	CASSRTPGPGSTDTQYF
TRBJ2-1	few	TRBD1	15	TRBV20-1	TGCAGTGCTAGATTCCGGGACAGGGGTGCAAATGAGCAGTTCTTC	CSARFRDRGANEQFF
TRBJ2-5	many	.	16	TRBV7-2	TGTGCCAGCAGCTTAGCGGAATTGGGCAGTTCGGAGACCCAGTACTTC	CASSLAELGSSETQYF
TRBJ2-5	many	TRBD2	13	TRBV6-5	TGTGCCAGCAGTTGGGGAGGGGCTGAGACCCAGTACTTC	CASSWGGAETQYF
TRBJ2-1	.	TRBD1	18	TRBV9	TGTGCCAGCAGCGTAGGGGGGGGGACAGGGATGTCCTACAATGAGCAGTTCTTC	CASSVGGGTGMSYNEQFF
TRBJ1-1	many	.	15	TRBV5-1	TGCGCCAGCAGCTTGGCAACGGGCCTAGTTACTGAAGCTTTCTTT	CASSLATGLVTEAFF
TRBJ1-2	many	TRBD1	14	TRBV7-2	TGTGCCAGCAGCTACAGGGGACTCGGGCTCGGCTACACCTTC	CASSYRGLGLGYTF
TRBJ2-7	many	TRBD1	13	TRBV29-1	TGCAGCGTTGACCTCGGACAGGGTGATGAGCAGTACTTC	CSVDLGQGDEQYF
TRBJ1-1	many	.	14	TRBV9	TGTGCCAGCAGCGTCACTTCTCGGAACACTGAAGCTTTCTTT	CASSVTSRNTEAFF
TRBJ1-1	.	TRBD1	15	TRBV29-1	TGCAGCGTTGATCGCGGGACAGGGTGGAACACTGAAGCTTTCTTT	CSVDRGTGWNTEAFF
TRBJ2-5	.	TRBD1	14	TRBV5-1	TGCGCCAGCAGCTTGAGGGGGCTGGAGGAGACCCAGTACTTC	CASSLRGLEETQYF
TRBJ1-1	.	.	16	TRBV3-1	TGTGCCAGCAGCCCCGTGGGGGGGATGGTGAACACTGAAGCTTTCTTT	CASSPVGGMVNTEAFF
TRBJ2-7	many	.	15	TRBV27	TGTGCCAGCAGTTTATCGTACAGGCCGGGACACGAGCAGTACTTC	CASSLSYRPGHEQYF
TRBJ2-2	many	TRBD1	16	TRBV28	TGTGCCAGCAGTCATCAGGGGGCGTTGAGGAACGGGGAGCTGTTTTTT	CASSHQGALRNGELFF
TRBJ1-1	.	TRBD1	14	TRBV5-6	TGTGCCAGCAGCTTGGATGCACAGGGGACTGAAGCTTTCTTT	CASSLDAQGTEAFF
TRBJ1-6	many	TRBD1	15	TRBV4-3	TGCGCCAGCAGGTACTCCGGGACAGGGAATTCACCCCTCCACTTT	CASRYSGTGNSPLHF
TRBJ2-1	few	TRBD1	14	TRBV7-8	TGTGCCAGCGGGCGGGACAGGGGCTACAATGAGCAGTTCTTC	CASGRDRGYNEQFF
TRBJ2-1	many	.	11	TRBV20-1	TGCAGTGCTAGCTACTCCGACGAGCAGTTCTTC	CSASYSDEQFF